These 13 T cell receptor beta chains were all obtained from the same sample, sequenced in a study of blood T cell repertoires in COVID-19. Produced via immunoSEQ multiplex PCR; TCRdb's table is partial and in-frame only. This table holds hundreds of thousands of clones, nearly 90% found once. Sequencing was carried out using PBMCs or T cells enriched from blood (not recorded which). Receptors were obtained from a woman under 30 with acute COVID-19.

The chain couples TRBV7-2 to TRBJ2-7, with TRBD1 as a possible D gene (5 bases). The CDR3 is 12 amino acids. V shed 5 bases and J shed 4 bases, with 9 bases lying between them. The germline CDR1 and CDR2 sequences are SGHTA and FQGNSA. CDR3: CASSTTAYEQYF. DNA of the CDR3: TGTGCCAGCAGCACGACAGCGTACGAGCAGTACTTC.

For the CDR3, the DNA is TGTGCCAGCAGCATACTGAACAACTATGGCTACACCTTC. Its protein is CASSILNNYGYTF. The chain couples TRBV7-2 to TRBJ1-2; D is ambiguous. CDR3 length: 13 residues. V was clipped by 5 bases and J by 2 bases, with 9 bases between them. CDR1 and CDR2 (germline): SGHTA, FQGNSA. Based on the CDR3 plus reference TRBV7-2 and TRBJ1-2, the full variable domain is GAGVSQSPSNKVTEKGKDVELRCDPISGHTALYWYRQSLGQGLEFLIYFQGNSAPDKSGLPSDRFSAERTGGSVSTLTIQRTQQEDSAVYLCASSILNNYGYTFGSGTRLTVV.

The DNA of the CDR3 is TGTGCCAGCAGCCCCCGGACAGATAATGAAAAACTGTTTTTT. Residues: CASSPRTDNEKLFF. V is TRBV7-6 and J is TRBJ1-4; tentatively, D is TRBD1 (6 bases). This CDR3 is 14 amino acids long. Deletions cut 5 bases from V and 4 bases from J, with 11 bases between. Germline CDR1 and CDR2: SGHVS and FNYEAQ.

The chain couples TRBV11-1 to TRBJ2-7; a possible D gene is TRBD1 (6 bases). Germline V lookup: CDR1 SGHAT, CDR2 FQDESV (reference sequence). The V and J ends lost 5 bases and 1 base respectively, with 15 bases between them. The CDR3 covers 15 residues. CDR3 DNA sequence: TGTGCCAGCAGCCAGGGCAGGGGCCCTTCCTACGAGCAGTACTTC. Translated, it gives CASSQGRGPSYEQYF.

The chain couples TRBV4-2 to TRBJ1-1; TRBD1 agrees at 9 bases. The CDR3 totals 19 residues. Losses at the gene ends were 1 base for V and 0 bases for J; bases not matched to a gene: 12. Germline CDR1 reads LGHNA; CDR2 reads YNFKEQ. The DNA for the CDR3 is TGTGCCAGCAGCCAAGTAAAAGGACAGGGGTCAGTCCTGAACACTGAAGCTTTCTTT. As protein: CASSQVKGQGSVLNTEAFF.

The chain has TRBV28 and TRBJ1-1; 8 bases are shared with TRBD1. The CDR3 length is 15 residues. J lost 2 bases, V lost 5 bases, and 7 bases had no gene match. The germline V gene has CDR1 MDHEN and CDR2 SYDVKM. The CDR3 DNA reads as TGTGCCAGCAGTCGGGGGACAGGATTTAACACTGAAGCTTTCTTT. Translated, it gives CASSRGTGFNTEAFF.

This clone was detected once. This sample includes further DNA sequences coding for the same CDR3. The CDR3 spells CASSQGSGTYNEQFF. The CDR3, as DNA: TGCGCCAGCAGCCAAGGTAGCGGTACCTACAATGAGCAGTTCTTC. The rearrangement links TRBV4-3 to TRBJ2-1; TRBD2 is a possible D gene (6 bases). The V end lost 1 base, the J end lost 2 bases, and 9 bases lay between the germline ends. Germline V gives CDR1 LGHNA, CDR2 YSLEER. The CDR3 has 15 residues.

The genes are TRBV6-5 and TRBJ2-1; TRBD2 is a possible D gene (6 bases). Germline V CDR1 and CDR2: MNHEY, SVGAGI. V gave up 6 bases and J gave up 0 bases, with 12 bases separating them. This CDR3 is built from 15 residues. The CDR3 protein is CASRGSGGSYNEQFF. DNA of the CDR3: TGTGCCAGCAGGGGTAGCGGAGGCTCCTACAATGAGCAGTTCTTC.

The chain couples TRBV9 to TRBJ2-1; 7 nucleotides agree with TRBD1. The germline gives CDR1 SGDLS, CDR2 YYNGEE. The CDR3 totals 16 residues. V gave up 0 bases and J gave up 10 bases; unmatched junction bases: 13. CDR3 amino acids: CASSVELQGDLLEQFF. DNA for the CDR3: TGTGCCAGCAGCGTAGAGCTGCAGGGGGACCTTCTCGAGCAGTTCTTC.

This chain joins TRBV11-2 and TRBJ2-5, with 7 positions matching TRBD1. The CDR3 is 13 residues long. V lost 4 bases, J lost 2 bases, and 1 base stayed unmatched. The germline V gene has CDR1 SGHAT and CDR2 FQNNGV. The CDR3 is CASSWDRQETQYF. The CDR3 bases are TGTGCCAGCAGCTGGGACAGACAAGAGACCCAGTACTTC.

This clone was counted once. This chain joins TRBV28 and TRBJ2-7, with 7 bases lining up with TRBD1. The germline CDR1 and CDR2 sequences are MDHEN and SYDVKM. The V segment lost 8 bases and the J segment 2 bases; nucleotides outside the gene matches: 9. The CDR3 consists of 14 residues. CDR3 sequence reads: CASAAGTVTYEQYF. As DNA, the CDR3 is TGTGCCAGCGCCGCTGGGACAGTCACCTACGAGCAGTACTTC.

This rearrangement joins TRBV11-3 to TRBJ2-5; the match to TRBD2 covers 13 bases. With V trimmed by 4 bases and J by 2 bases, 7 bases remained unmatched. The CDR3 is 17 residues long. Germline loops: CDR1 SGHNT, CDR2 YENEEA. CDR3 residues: CASSSGTSGTIQETQYF. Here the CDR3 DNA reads TGTGCCAGCAGCTCCGGGACTAGCGGGACTATACAAGAGACCCAGTACTTC. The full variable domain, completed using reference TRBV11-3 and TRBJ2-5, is EAGVVQSPRYKIIEKKQPVAFWCNPISGHNTLYWYLQNLGQGPELLIRYENEEAVDDSQLPKDRFSAERLKGVDSTLKIQPAELGDSAVYLCASSSGTSGTIQETQYFGPGTRLLVL.

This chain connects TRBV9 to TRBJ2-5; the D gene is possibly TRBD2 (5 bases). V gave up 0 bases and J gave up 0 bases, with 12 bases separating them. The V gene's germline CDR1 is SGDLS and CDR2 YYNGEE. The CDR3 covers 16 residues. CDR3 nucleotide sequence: TGTGCCAGCAGCGTAGGTGAGCGGCTGTACCAAGAGACCCAGTACTTC. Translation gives CASSVGERLYQETQYF.